This TCR beta chain was identified during a study of blood T cells in healthy people across ages. Next came a second PCR, run for roughly 7 to 12 cycles, which used a sample-barcoded 5' primer along with a J-beta primer mix. TCRdb reanalysed the 5' RACE reads using MiXCR and keeps one entry per CDR3 protein. This sample carries some 1,000,000 distinct CDR3 sequences, under 30% of them seen once, and the ten largest clones take about 0.8%. Another study also made use of these data, one on T cells of mothers and their children.

The receptor's source is a girl aged 2-10 years in good health. The specimen was blood.

CDR3 nucleotides: TGCAGCGTTAGCGATTATGGCTACACCTTC. Protein sequence: CSVSDYGYTF. The V gene is TRBV29-1, the J gene TRBJ1-2; D unclear. Germline V gene sequence: CDR1 SQVTM, CDR2 ANQGSEA. This CDR3 region has 10 residues. The V gene lost 5 bases and the J gene lost 5 bases, with 6 bases spanning the gap.